Below, one TCR beta chain is given with its context. The sample belongs to a study of blood T cell repertoires in COVID-19. Study information: Donors in the United States, Italy and Spain gave samples during acute or convalescent COVID-19.

Germline V lookup: CDR1 SGHTA, CDR2 FQGNSA. CDR3 length equals 15 residues. V was pared by 5 bases and J by 9 bases, with 20 bases between. Methods used by the authors: Amplification from reference gene primers served as the basis for estimated nucleated cell counts. Only in-frame clones appear in the TCRdb table, and some are missing; sequencing was by immunoSEQ multiplex PCR. The DNA gave D and trimming, while V, J and clone size come from that table. This sample has 130,000 to 150,000 clones, with around four fifths found just once. This TCR was sampled from a woman aged 40 to 50 with active or convalescent COVID-19. This chain links TRBV7-2 with TRBJ1-5, with D tentatively TRBD1 (5 bases). Material: peripheral blood. The CDR3 sequence is CASSPWSGVPRPQHF. The DNA of the CDR3 is TGTGCCAGCAGCCCCTGGTCGGGGGTCCCAAGGCCCCAGCATTTT. Variable domain in full (rest from reference TRBV7-2 and TRBJ1-5): GAGVSQSPSNKVTEKGKDVELRCDPISGHTALYWYRQSLGQGLEFLIYFQGNSAPDKSGLPSDRFSAERTGGSVSTLTIQRTQQEDSAVYLCASSPWSGVPRPQHFGDGTRLSIL.